A selection of T cell receptor beta chains follows, all from one sample in a study of cytomegalovirus exposure and HLA in healthy donors. Some clones are missing from TCRdb's copy, which holds only in-frame ones; the method was immunoSEQ multiplex PCR. Among about 180,000 clones listed, approximately 78% were seen once. Sequencing was done on a sample of PBMCs. These receptors originate from a human donor in good health. Both conserved end residues are part of each CDR3. Fields, in order: J gene, V gene, clone size, D gene, CDR3 protein, CDR3 DNA. A D gene is named only where the DNA matches it firmly. Only some rows state a clone size, as once, few, many or a class for expanded clones.

TRBJ2-5 TRBV4-1 . . CASSQGGTQYF TGCGCCAGCAGCCAAGGAGGGACCCAGTACTTC
TRBJ1-2 TRBV7-9 few TRBD1 CASSQGRDRPFDTF TGTGCCAGCAGCCAAGGAAGGGACAGGCCCTTCGACACCTTC
TRBJ1-5 TRBV11-2 . . CASSLNSLSNQPQHF TGTGCCAGCAGCTTAAATTCCCTTTCCAATCAGCCCCAGCATTTT
TRBJ2-2 TRBV5-4 . TRBD2 CASSSGTSGELVELFF TGTGCCAGCAGCTCTGGGACTAGCGGGGAGTTAGTGGAGCTGTTTTTT
TRBJ1-3 TRBV4-3 . . CASSQDHFSSGNTIYF TGCGCCAGCAGCCAAGATCATTTCAGCTCTGGAAACACCATATATTTT
TRBJ1-1 TRBV9 . . CASSVQGNTEAFF TGTGCCAGCAGCGTCCAGGGGAACACTGAAGCTTTCTTT
TRBJ1-2 TRBV10-3 . . CAIGAGNYGYTF TGTGCCATCGGTGCGGGAAACTATGGCTACACCTTC
TRBJ1-1 TRBV30 . . CAWSEQIRETEAFF TGTGCCTGGAGTGAACAGATCCGGGAAACTGAAGCTTTCTTT
TRBJ2-3 TRBV5-3 few TRBD2 CARPLAGGPDTQYF TGTGCCAGACCGCTAGCGGGGGGACCAGATACGCAGTATTTT
TRBJ2-3 TRBV9 . TRBD2 CASSDGERGRTDTQYF TGTGCCAGCAGCGACGGGGAGCGGGGGAGGACAGATACGCAGTATTTT
TRBJ2-7 TRBV18 once . CASSPHPPGHLSYEQYF TGTGCCAGCTCACCTCACCCCCCGGGACACCTCTCCTACGAGCAGTACTTC
TRBJ2-3 TRBV5-1 few TRBD2 CASSLEGGLAGSTDTQYF TGCGCCAGCAGCTTGGAGGGCGGACTAGCGGGGAGCACAGATACGCAGTATTTT
TRBJ1-4 TRBV10-1 few TRBD1 CASSDRAWEKLFF TGCGCCAGCTCGGACAGGGCCTGGGAAAAACTGTTTTTT
TRBJ1-1 TRBV10-3 . . CAISETGLNTEAFF TGTGCCATCAGTGAAACAGGGCTGAACACTGAAGCTTTCTTT
TRBJ1-2 TRBV27 . TRBD1 CASSLSTAGGYYGYTF TGTGCCAGCAGTTTATCTACGGCAGGGGGCTACTATGGCTACACCTTC
TRBJ2-1 TRBV10-2 few . CASSDNRYNEQFF TGCGCCAGCAGTGATAACAGGTACAATGAGCAGTTCTTC
TRBJ1-1 TRBV4-3 once TRBD1 CASRAGTANTEAFF TGCGCCAGCAGGGCCGGGACAGCTAACACTGAAGCTTTCTTT
TRBJ2-3 TRBV2 once TRBD2 CASSERPLAGGLDTQYF TGTGCCAGCAGTGAAAGACCGCTAGCGGGGGGGCTGGATACGCAGTATTTT
TRBJ2-1 TRBV4-1 . TRBD2 CASTLGGGGKYNEQFF TGCGCCAGCACCCTGGGGGGCGGGGGGAAATACAATGAGCAGTTCTTC
TRBJ2-2 TRBV5-1 . TRBD1 CASSLRTGAPGELFF TGCGCCAGCAGCTTGAGGACAGGGGCGCCCGGGGAGCTGTTTTTT
TRBJ1-2 TRBV5-1 . . CASSIDGQINYGYTF TGCGCCAGCAGCATAGATGGACAGATTAACTATGGCTACACCTTC
TRBJ2-7 TRBV5-8 . . CASKQAYEQYF TGTGCCAGCAAACAGGCCTACGAGCAGTACTTC
TRBJ1-5 TRBV6-1 . TRBD1 CASSARQGSGNQPQHF TGTGCCAGCAGTGCCCGACAGGGTAGCGGCAATCAGCCCCAGCATTTT
TRBJ2-7 TRBV11-2 . . CASSSGTHASYEQYF TGTGCCAGCAGCTCAGGGACACATGCTTCCTACGAGCAGTACTTC